The 25 T cell receptor beta chains presented below share a single source sample, sequenced in a study of T cells of healthy individuals. TCRdb reanalysed the 5' RACE reads using MiXCR and keeps one entry per CDR3 protein. The data show 75,000 to 95,000 distinct CDR3 sequences, with about 5% seen just once and 7.5% to 9.5% held by the top ten. The receptors were gathered from a female donor in good health.

This clonotype appeared many times. The J gene is TRBJ1-5, the V gene TRBV6-2 or TRBV6-3; D call uncertain. Germline V lookup: CDR1 MNHEY, CDR2 SVGEGT. Trimming left V 5 bases short and J 4 bases short, with 12 bases between. The CDR3 totals 14 residues. CDR3 sequence (DNA): TGTGCCAGCAGTGATGGTCCTCTTAATCAGCCCCAGCATTTT. Translating gives CASSDGPLNQPQHF.

This clonotype was seen many times. The chain joins TRBV5-4 to TRBJ2-1, with D unclear. Deletions cut 4 bases from V and 0 bases from J, with 14 bases between. Germline lookup yields CDR1 SGHNT and CDR2 YYREEE (reference sequence). The CDR3 spans 16 residues. The CDR3, as DNA: TGTGCCAGCAGCCCTAAAGGCCCTAGCTCCTACAATGAGCAGTTCTTC. Translating it yields CASSPKGPSSYNEQFF.

Ten or more counts support this clonotype. CDR3 protein: CASSLPRTSGLYNEQFF. CDR3 nucleotide sequence: TGCGCCAGCAGTTTACCCCGGACTAGCGGGCTGTACAATGAGCAGTTCTTC. This chain joins TRBV5-1 and TRBJ2-1, with 11 nucleotides matching TRBD2. Germline V CDR1 and CDR2: SGHRS, YFSETQ. The ends lost 5 bases at V and 4 bases at J; junction bases unmatched: 11. This CDR3 has 17 residues. The full variable domain, its missing parts supplied by reference TRBV5-1 and TRBJ2-1, is KAGVTQTPRYLIKTRGQQVTLSCSPISGHRSVSWYQQTPGQGLQFLFEYFSETQRNKGNFPGRFSGRQFSNSRSEMNVSTLELGDSALYLCASSLPRTSGLYNEQFFGPGTRLTVL.

The chain couples TRBV28 to TRBJ2-7, with 7 positions matching TRBD2. The V gene's germline CDR1 is MDHEN and CDR2 SYDVKM. The CDR3 is made up of 15 amino acids. Trimming at V came to 3 bases and at J to 0 bases, leaving 5 bases not matched to a gene. In DNA, the CDR3 is TGTGCCAGCAGTTTTAGCGGGCTAACCTCCTACGAGCAGTACTTC. It translates to CASSFSGLTSYEQYF.

This chain joins TRBV29-1 and TRBJ1-1; the D gene is possibly TRBD1 (6 bases). Trimming took off 6 bases at V and 3 bases at J, with 17 bases between the two ends. The germline gives CDR1 SQVTM, CDR2 ANQGSEA. The CDR3 is 14 residues long. For the CDR3, the DNA is TGCAGCGTGAGCAGGGGTTGGGTGGACACTGAAGCTTTCTTT. This encodes CSVSRGWVDTEAFF. The complete variable domain, with remaining parts taken from reference TRBV29-1 and TRBJ1-1, reads SAVISQKPSRDICQRGTSLTIQCQVDSQVTMMFWYRQQPGQSLTLIATANQGSEATYESGFVIDKFPISRPNLTFSTLTVSNMSPEDSSIYLCSVSRGWVDTEAFFGQGTRLTVV.

This clonotype was found many times. This rearrangement joins TRBV7-9 to TRBJ2-3; TRBD2 might be the D (6 bases). Trimming removed 8 bases at V and 0 bases at J, with 15 bases between. The CDR3 consists of 15 residues. CDR1 and CDR2 (germline): SEHNR, FQNEAQ (reference sequence). The CDR3 bases are TGTGCCAGCGGTCGAGCGGGTGCTAGCACAGATACGCAGTATTTT. Its translation is CASGRAGASTDTQYF.

This clonotype showed up many times. The chain links TRBV12-3 or TRBV12-4 to TRBJ2-4; D is uncertain. The CDR3 is 15 amino acids. The ends were cut back, 6 bases at V and 0 bases at J, with 12 bases in the middle. CDR3 nucleotide sequence: TGTGCCAGCAGCCGACGGTCACTAGCCAAAAACATTCAGTACTTC. Translating it yields CASSRRSLAKNIQYF.

This clonotype has a count of ten or more. The V and J genes are TRBV7-2 and TRBJ2-7; D assignment may be TRBD1 or TRBD2 (5 bases each). The germline V gene encodes CDR1 SGHTA and CDR2 FQGNSA. Trimming left V 5 bases short and J 3 bases short, with 23 bases between. CDR3 size: 17 residues. The CDR3 here is CASSPTGTRIDYYEQYF. CDR3 nucleotides: TGTGCCAGCAGCCCAACCGGGACCCGAATAGATTACTACGAGCAGTACTTC.

This chain connects TRBV4-3 to TRBJ2-1; 9 bases fit TRBD2. Germline loops: CDR1 LGHNA, CDR2 YSLEER. V was clipped by 3 bases and J by 7 bases; unmatched bases: 13. CDR3 length: 17 residues. CDR3 sequence reads: CASSQGSGSGFGNEQFF. The DNA for the CDR3 is TGCGCCAGCAGCCAGGGTAGCGGGAGCGGGTTTGGTAATGAGCAGTTCTTC.

This chain joins TRBV19 and TRBJ1-5; possibly TRBD1 for D (6 bases). Germline V lookup: CDR1 LNHDA, CDR2 SQIVND (reference sequence). With 4 bases removed from V and 7 bases from J, the gap between germline ends came to 14 bases. The CDR3 has 14 amino acids. The CDR3 DNA sequence: TGTGCCAGTAGTACCACCCAGGGGAGACAGCCCCAGCATTTT. Encoded protein: CASSTTQGRQPQHF.

The chain recombines TRBV3-1 with TRBJ2-1, with D possibly matching TRBD2 (6 bases). Per germline, CDR1 LGHDT and CDR2 YNNKEL (reference sequence). The CDR3 is 10 amino acids. V was shortened by 8 bases and J by 8 bases, with 7 bases between the two germline ends. The CDR3, as DNA: TGTGCCAGCGGAGGGGATGAGCAGTTCTTC. Translating gives CASGGDEQFF.

This clonotype was recorded at least ten times. V is TRBV12-3 or TRBV12-4 and J is TRBJ1-3; D gene uncertain. CDR3 size: 13 residues. V gave up 5 bases and J gave up 0 bases, with 5 bases separating them. In DNA form, the CDR3 reads TGTGCCAGCAGTCAGAGCTCTGGAAACACCATATATTTT. Amino acids: CASSQSSGNTIYF.

The sample holds many counts of this clonotype. The rearrangement uses TRBV7-9 and TRBJ2-7, with D tentatively TRBD2 (6 bases). Germline CDR1 reads SEHNR; CDR2 reads FQNEAQ (reference sequence). The CDR3 extends over 14 amino acids. The V end was cut by 0 bases, the J end by 3 bases, with 9 bases between. CDR3 sequence: CASSLAGGVYEQYF. The CDR3 DNA reads TGTGCCAGCAGCTTAGCGGGAGGCGTCTACGAGCAGTACTTC. Supplemented by reference TRBV7-9 and TRBJ2-7, the full variable domain reads DTGVSQNPRHKITKRGQNVTFRCDPISEHNRLYWYRQTLGQGPEFLTYFQNEAQLEKSRLLSDRFSAERPKGSFSTLEIQRTEQGDSAMYLCASSLAGGVYEQYFGPGTRLTVT.

This clonotype occurred many times. The chain recombines TRBV27 with TRBJ2-6; a weak D match, TRBD1 (6 bases). V was pared by 5 bases and J by 2 bases, with 10 bases between. Germline CDR1 reads MNHEY; CDR2 reads SMNVEV (reference sequence). This CDR3 comprises 15 residues. This chain's CDR3 is CASSLNRAGANVLTF. In DNA form, the CDR3 reads TGTGCCAGCAGTCTTAACAGGGCTGGGGCCAACGTCCTGACTTTC. Together with reference TRBV27 and TRBJ2-6, the CDR3 gives the full variable domain: EAQVTQNPRYLITVTGKKLTVTCSQNMNHEYMSWYRQDPGLGLRQIYYSMNVEVTDKGDVPEGYKVSRKEKRNFPLILESPSPNQTSLYFCASSLNRAGANVLTFGAGSRLTVL.

This clonotype appeared a few times. V usage is TRBV27 and J usage is TRBJ1-1; 7 nucleotides align to TRBD1. The V and J ends lost 7 bases and 3 bases, in that order; junction bases with no gene match: 14. The CDR3 sequence is 16 residues long. Germline CDR1 is MNHEY and CDR2 is SMNVEV (reference sequence). CDR3 sequence (DNA): TGTGCCAGCATGCAACAGGGGACGAAGGGTTACACTGAAGCTTTCTTT. It codes for CASMQQGTKGYTEAFF.

The table lists this clonotype with a few counts. The chain combines TRBV28 with TRBJ2-7; 11 positions agree with TRBD2. Germline V gene lookup returns CDR1 MDHEN and CDR2 SYDVKM. The CDR3 covers 16 residues. After removal of 8 bases from V and 2 bases from J, the junction contained 11 bases not matched to a gene. The CDR3 region is CASLPGGLAETYEQYF. CDR3 nucleotides: TGTGCCAGCTTACCGGGGGGACTAGCGGAGACCTACGAGCAGTACTTC.

This clonotype was picked up many times. The chain couples TRBV20-1 to TRBJ2-2; 8 positions match TRBD1. V lost 3 bases, J lost 2 bases, and 2 bases stayed unmatched. This CDR3 is 14 amino acids long. In germline, CDR1 is DFQATT, CDR2 SNEGSKA (reference sequence). The CDR3 is CSARTGDNTGELFF. In nucleotides, the CDR3 is TGCAGTGCTAGGACAGGGGATAACACCGGGGAGCTGTTTTTT.

The table lists this clonotype with many counts. The chain uses TRBV11-2 and TRBJ2-7; D is tentatively TRBD1 or TRBD2 (5 bases each). This CDR3 is built from 15 residues. Trimming stripped 5 bases from V and 2 bases from J, with 16 bases between. In germline, CDR1 is SGHAT, CDR2 FQNNGV. The CDR3 spells CASSLRPGPTYEQYF. The DNA for the CDR3 is TGTGCCAGCAGCCTAAGACCGGGGCCAACCTACGAGCAGTACTTC.

This clonotype was picked up many times. This sequence joins TRBV29-1 and TRBJ2-7; 7 nucleotides agree with TRBD1. The CDR3 has 14 amino acids. The V gene's germline CDR1 is SQVTM and CDR2 ANQGSEA. V lost 5 bases to trimming and J lost 1 base; unmatched junction nucleotides: 8. CDR3 in amino acids: CSVLVQGSSYEQYF. CDR3 in DNA: TGCAGCGTTCTGGTACAGGGGAGTTCCTACGAGCAGTACTTC.

Ten or more counts support this clonotype. V gene TRBV7-8 combines with J gene TRBJ2-3, with D possibly being TRBD2 (6 bases). The CDR3 runs to 15 residues. Germline assignment: CDR1 SGHVS and CDR2 FQNEAQ. V lost 0 bases to trimming and J lost 3 bases, with 10 bases between them. The CDR3 DNA is TGTGCCAGCAGCTTAGCATTGGCGGGGACAGATACGCAGTATTTT. Translating it yields CASSLALAGTDTQYF. Full variable domain (outside the CDR3, taken from reference TRBV7-8 and TRBJ2-3): GAGVSQSPRYKVAKRGQDVALRCDPISGHVSLFWYQQALGQGPEFLTYFQNEAQLDKSGLPSDRFFAERPEGSVSTLKIQRTQQEDSAVYLCASSLALAGTDTQYFGPGTRLTVL.

This clonotype has ten or more counts. The chain uses TRBV6-2 or TRBV6-3 and TRBJ1-5; D remains ambiguous. Deletions cut 1 base from V and 0 bases from J, with 10 bases between. Germline CDR1 is MNHEY and CDR2 is SVGEGT. This CDR3 spans 16 amino acids. The CDR3 region is CASSYFGGFSNQPQHF. Written as DNA, the CDR3 is TGTGCCAGCAGTTACTTCGGCGGATTTAGCAATCAGCCCCAGCATTTT.

This clonotype has a handful of counts. The chain recombines TRBV12-3 or TRBV12-4 with TRBJ2-1, with a tentative D call TRBD1 (6 bases). The ends were cut back, 5 bases at V and 6 bases at J, with 11 bases in the middle. The length of the CDR3 is 13 residues. The CDR3, as DNA: TGTGCCAGCAGTAGGGCAGGGGCCAATGAGCAGTTCTTC. It is translated as CASSRAGANEQFF.

This clonotype turned up a few times. V usage is TRBV7-9 and J usage is TRBJ1-5, with D possibly matching TRBD1 (5 bases). The length of the CDR3 is 18 residues. V was pared by 5 bases and J by 6 bases, with 26 bases between. Germline V lookup: CDR1 SEHNR, CDR2 FQNEAQ (reference sequence). CDR3 sequence reads: CASSPQGHTTVGGQPQHF. The CDR3 DNA is TGTGCCAGCAGCCCACAAGGGCATACGACAGTGGGCGGTCAGCCCCAGCATTTT.

This rearrangement joins TRBV20-1 to TRBJ1-3; D is undetermined. Germline CDR1 reads DFQATT; CDR2 reads SNEGSKA (reference sequence). This CDR3 has 13 amino acids. V shed 3 bases and J shed 4 bases, with 10 bases lying between them. The DNA of the CDR3 is TGCAGTGCTAGCGGGGTTGCCGGAAACACCATATATTTT. It specifies CSASGVAGNTIYF.

This clonotype was observed a few times. The V gene is TRBV9, the J gene TRBJ1-2, with 10 bases matching TRBD1. The CDR3 consists of 14 residues. With 3 bases clipped from V and 2 bases from J, the junction kept 1 base outside the gene matches. Per germline, CDR1 SGDLS and CDR2 YYNGEE. The CDR3 loop reads CASSAGQGNYGYTF. As DNA, the CDR3 is TGTGCCAGCAGCGCGGGACAGGGGAACTATGGCTACACCTTC.